The rows below give T cell receptor beta chains drawn from one sample of a study of cytomegalovirus exposure and HLA in healthy donors. The protocol was immunoSEQ multiplex PCR, while the TCRdb copy is restricted to in-frame clones and leaves out a portion. The sample consists of approximately 190,000 clones, about nine tenths of them appearing once. The sequenced sample consisted of PBMCs. These receptors came from a boy aged 2 to 10 in good health and CMV-seronegative. CDR3s include the opening cysteine and the closing phenylalanine or tryptophan. The D gene is left open where the match is weak. Size tells how often a clone was seen (once, few, many) or the class of an expanded clone, and some rows leave it out.

V: TRBV15
size: NA
J: TRBJ1-6
D: NA
DNA: TGTGCCACCACCGTGCACAGGGTCGGAAATTCACCCCTCCACTTT
CDR3: CATTVHRVGNSPLHF

V: TRBV4-1
size: NA
J: TRBJ2-7
D: TRBD1
DNA: TGCGCCAGCAGCCAACAGACAGGGGGGGCCTCCTACGAGCAGTACTTC
CDR3: CASSQQTGGASYEQYF

V: TRBV7-2
size: NA
J: TRBJ2-3
D: NA
DNA: TGTGCCAGCACCCTTGGGGGGGGCAAGACAGATACGCAGTATTTT
CDR3: CASTLGGGKTDTQYF

V: TRBV6-6
size: NA
J: TRBJ2-3
D: TRBD2
DNA: TGTGCCAGCCTGAGCGGGGAAGATACGCAGTATTTT
CDR3: CASLSGEDTQYF

V: TRBV5-3
size: NA
J: TRBJ2-5
D: NA
DNA: TGTGCCAGAAGCTTGGGGGCAGTTCGGCGCGGGGCCCAAGAGACCCAGTACTTC
CDR3: CARSLGAVRRGAQETQYF

V: TRBV9
size: NA
J: TRBJ2-7
D: TRBD2
DNA: TGTGCCAGCAGCGTAGGCCCGAGGACTAGGGGTTTTAGCGAGCAGTACTTC
CDR3: CASSVGPRTRGFSEQYF

V: TRBV7-2
size: NA
J: TRBJ1-2
D: TRBD1
DNA: TGTGCCAGCAGCTTAGCGGGACAGGTTGAAGGCTACACCTTC
CDR3: CASSLAGQVEGYTF

V: TRBV19
size: NA
J: TRBJ2-1
D: NA
DNA: TGTGCCACCGCGACAGGTACAAGCTCCTACAATGAGCAGTTCTTC
CDR3: CATATGTSSYNEQFF

V: TRBV11-2
size: NA
J: TRBJ2-7
D: NA
DNA: TGTGCCAGCCTTAAGACCGGCGGATACGAGCAGTACTTC
CDR3: CASLKTGGYEQYF

V: TRBV5-6
size: NA
J: TRBJ2-3
D: TRBD2
DNA: TGTGCCAGCAGGACTTATCGGCCGGGGGGAGATACGCAGTATTTT
CDR3: CASRTYRPGGDTQYF

V: TRBV4-2
size: NA
J: TRBJ2-2
D: TRBD2
DNA: TGTGCCAGCAGCGTTGGACTAGCGGGGAACACCGGGGAGCTGTTTTTT
CDR3: CASSVGLAGNTGELFF

V: TRBV5-1
size: NA
J: TRBJ2-1
D: NA
DNA: TGCGCCAGCAGCGGCGGGACCCACAATGAGCAGTTCTTC
CDR3: CASSGGTHNEQFF

V: TRBV14
size: NA
J: TRBJ2-1
D: TRBD1
DNA: TGTGCCAGCAGCCAGACGGCCGGGACAGGGAACTCCGATGAGCAGTTCTTC
CDR3: CASSQTAGTGNSDEQFF

V: TRBV5-6
size: NA
J: TRBJ2-5
D: TRBD1
DNA: TGTGCCAGCAGCTTGACAGGGGGCGGTGAGACCCAGTACTTC
CDR3: CASSLTGGGETQYF

V: TRBV28
size: NA
J: TRBJ2-5
D: TRBD2
DNA: TGTGCCAGCAGTGCTTACCACCCCAGAGCGGGGGGGCCCGAGACCCAGTACTTC
CDR3: CASSAYHPRAGGPETQYF

V: TRBV6-6
size: NA
J: TRBJ1-5
D: TRBD1
DNA: TGTGCCAGCAGTCGACAGGGGGATCAGCCCCAGCATTTT
CDR3: CASSRQGDQPQHF

V: TRBV2
size: NA
J: TRBJ1-5
D: TRBD1
DNA: TGTGCCAGCAGTCCAAATCGACAGGGGTACGATCAGCCCCAGCATTTT
CDR3: CASSPNRQGYDQPQHF

V: TRBV5-1
size: NA
J: TRBJ1-1
D: NA
DNA: TGCGCCAGCAGCTTGGGTCTATCATCCACTGAAGCTTTCTTT
CDR3: CASSLGLSSTEAFF

V: TRBV11-2
size: NA
J: TRBJ2-7
D: NA
DNA: TGTGCCAGCAACTGGGGGGTTAGGAGACACCCCTCCTACGAGCAGTACTTC
CDR3: CASNWGVRRHPSYEQYF

V: TRBV7-3
size: NA
J: TRBJ2-1
D: NA
DNA: TGTGCCAGCAGCTCCGGTCATGAGCAGTTCTTC
CDR3: CASSSGHEQFF

V: TRBV10-3
size: NA
J: TRBJ1-5
D: TRBD1
DNA: TGTGCCATCAGGCCCGAGACAGGGGGTCAGCCCCAGCATTTT
CDR3: CAIRPETGGQPQHF

V: TRBV6-5
size: NA
J: TRBJ2-7
D: TRBD1
DNA: TGTGCCAGCAGGCCCCCAGGACAGGTCGAGCAGTACTTC
CDR3: CASRPPGQVEQYF

V: TRBV19
size: NA
J: TRBJ1-1
D: NA
DNA: TGTGCCAGTAGTAGGTCCCATACGCGGGGAAACACTGAAGCTTTCTTT
CDR3: CASSRSHTRGNTEAFF

V: TRBV7-3
size: NA
J: TRBJ2-1
D: TRBD2
DNA: TGTGCCAGCAGCCCTTCGGGACTAAACAATGAGCAGTTCTTC
CDR3: CASSPSGLNNEQFF

V: TRBV6-5
size: NA
J: TRBJ1-5
D: NA
DNA: TGTGCCAGCAGTACGGGGATTAATAGCAATCAGCCCCAGCATTTT
CDR3: CASSTGINSNQPQHF

V: TRBV7-9
size: NA
J: TRBJ1-3
D: NA
DNA: TGTGCCAGCAGCTCCGACAGAGATGACTCCTCTGGAAACACCATATATTTT
CDR3: CASSSDRDDSSGNTIYF

V: TRBV5-6
size: few
J: TRBJ2-7
D: NA
DNA: TGTGCCAGCAGCATATGGCCTGGGGCGAGTGGGGAGCAGTACTTC
CDR3: CASSIWPGASGEQYF

V: TRBV6-1
size: NA
J: TRBJ1-1
D: NA
DNA: TGTGCCAGCATAGGAGAAAACACTGAAGCTTTCTTT
CDR3: CASIGENTEAFF

V: TRBV30
size: NA
J: TRBJ1-1
D: NA
DNA: TGTGCCTGGACCACCCAGGGGAACACTGAAGCTTTCTTT
CDR3: CAWTTQGNTEAFF

V: TRBV27
size: NA
J: TRBJ1-1
D: NA
DNA: TGTGCCAGCAACAACGCGGGCGGACTCACTGAAGCTTTCTTT
CDR3: CASNNAGGLTEAFF

V: TRBV30
size: NA
J: TRBJ2-1
D: TRBD1
DNA: TGTGCCTGGAGAGGACAGGGTGAGTTCTTC
CDR3: CAWRGQGEFF

V: TRBV7-9
size: NA
J: TRBJ2-5
D: TRBD2
DNA: TGTGCCAGCAGCGAAAGGGGACTAGCGGAAATAGAGACCCAGTACTTC
CDR3: CASSERGLAEIETQYF

V: TRBV7-4
size: NA
J: TRBJ1-5
D: TRBD1
DNA: TGTGCCAGCAGCTTAGTGGGTTCGGACAGGGTTTGCAATCAGCCCCAGCATTTT
CDR3: CASSLVGSDRVCNQPQHF

V: TRBV7-2
size: NA
J: TRBJ2-2
D: NA
DNA: TGTGCCAGCAGCTACCCCTACGGGGAGCTGTTTTTT
CDR3: CASSYPYGELFF

V: TRBV6-1
size: NA
J: TRBJ2-7
D: NA
DNA: TGTGCCAGCAGTGGAACTATCTACGAGCAGTACTTC
CDR3: CASSGTIYEQYF

V: TRBV7-8
size: NA
J: TRBJ2-6
D: NA
DNA: TGTGCCAGCAGCCCGAGCCGAGTCTCTGGGGCCAACGTCCTGACTTTC
CDR3: CASSPSRVSGANVLTF

V: TRBV5-1
size: NA
J: TRBJ1-3
D: TRBD1
DNA: TGCGCCAGCAGCCGAGATATCGGGACAGGGGCTGGAAACACCATATATTTT
CDR3: CASSRDIGTGAGNTIYF

V: TRBV11-3
size: NA
J: TRBJ2-7
D: NA
DNA: TGTGCCAGCAGCTTAGTAAGGGGATACGAGCAGTACTTC
CDR3: CASSLVRGYEQYF

V: TRBV29-1
size: NA
J: TRBJ1-1
D: NA
DNA: TGCAGCGTTGGGGAGGGATTTGGAAGTATCGCTGAAGCTTTCTTT
CDR3: CSVGEGFGSIAEAFF

V: TRBV2
size: NA
J: TRBJ1-1
D: TRBD1
DNA: TGTGCCAGCAGGGGACAGGGGGTAAACACTGAAGCTTTCTTT
CDR3: CASRGQGVNTEAFF

V: TRBV29-1
size: NA
J: TRBJ2-1
D: NA
DNA: TGCAGCGTTGGAGACAATGAGCAGTTCTTC
CDR3: CSVGDNEQFF

V: TRBV28
size: NA
J: TRBJ2-5
D: TRBD1
DNA: TGTGCCAGCCGGGGACAGGGGGTCCTGGAGCAGTACTTC
CDR3: CASRGQGVLEQYF

V: TRBV6-1
size: NA
J: TRBJ2-3
D: TRBD2
DNA: TGTGCCAGCAGTGAAGAGCGGGAGGGCCGAGATACGCAGTATTTT
CDR3: CASSEEREGRDTQYF

V: TRBV19
size: NA
J: TRBJ2-1
D: TRBD1
DNA: TGTGCCAGTACCCCAACCGGGACAGCTACCTACAATGAGCAGTTCTTC
CDR3: CASTPTGTATYNEQFF

V: TRBV9
size: NA
J: TRBJ2-1
D: TRBD2
DNA: TGTGCCAGCAGCTCCGGGACTAGCGGGGCGAATGAGCAGTTCTTC
CDR3: CASSSGTSGANEQFF